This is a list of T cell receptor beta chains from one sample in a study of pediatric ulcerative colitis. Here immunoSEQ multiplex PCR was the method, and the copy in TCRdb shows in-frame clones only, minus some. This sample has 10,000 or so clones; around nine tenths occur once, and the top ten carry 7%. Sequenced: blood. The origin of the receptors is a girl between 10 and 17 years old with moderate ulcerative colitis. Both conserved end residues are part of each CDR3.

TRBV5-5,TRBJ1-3,CASSLSPGQGSSGNTIYF
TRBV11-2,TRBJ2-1,CASSSLMLAGGPSYNEQFF
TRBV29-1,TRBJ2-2,CSARRAGTGELFF
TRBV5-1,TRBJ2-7,CASSSGTGWDEQYF
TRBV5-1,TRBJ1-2,CASSGTADRGLMNYGYTF
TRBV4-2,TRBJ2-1,CASSQDSGGANEQFF
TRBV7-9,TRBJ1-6,CASRFGAGLNSPLHF
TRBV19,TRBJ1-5,CASSIATSSYSNQPQHF
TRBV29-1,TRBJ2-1,CSVEDRGYNEQFF
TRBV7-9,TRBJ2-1,CASSHGLANEQFF
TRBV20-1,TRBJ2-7,CSARELARYF
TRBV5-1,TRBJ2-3,CASSLGSTDTQYF
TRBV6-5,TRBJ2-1,CASSVDRVNEQFF
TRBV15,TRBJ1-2,CATSRSPGLRNYGYTF
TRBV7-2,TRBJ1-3,CASSLAGNTIYF
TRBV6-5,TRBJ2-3,CASSRTSGGEDTQYF
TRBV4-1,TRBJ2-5,CASSQVPAGGTQYF
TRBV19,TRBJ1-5,CASSTTRGKGQPQHF
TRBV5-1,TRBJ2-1,CASSLALGFNEQFF
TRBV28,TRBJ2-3,CATFSRGARLASTDTQYF
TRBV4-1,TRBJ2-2,CASSHPLGSGELFF
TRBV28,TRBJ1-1,CASSSGGVSTEAFF
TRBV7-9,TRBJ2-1,CASSPLANEQFF
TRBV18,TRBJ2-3,CASSPKTDTQYF
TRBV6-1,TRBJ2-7,CASSEPDRGFNEQYF
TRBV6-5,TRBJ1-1,CASSPSLNTEAFF
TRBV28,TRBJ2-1,CASSFPSGRAPNEQFF
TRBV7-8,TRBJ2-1,CASSLATSGRAEQFF
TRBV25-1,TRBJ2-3,CASSEFSGYSTDTQYF
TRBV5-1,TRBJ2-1,CASSFSWGQPDEQFF
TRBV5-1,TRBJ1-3,CASSLPGPGGTNTIYF
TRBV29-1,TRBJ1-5,CSVGEGGANQPQHF
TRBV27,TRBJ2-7,CASSPGGAGYEQYF
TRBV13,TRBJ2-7,CASSLGLAANSYEQYF
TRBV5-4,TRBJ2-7,CASSPGLAGRLYEQYF
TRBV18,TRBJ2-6,CASSSDRDSGANVLTF
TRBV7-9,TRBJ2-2,CASSPGLAETGELFF
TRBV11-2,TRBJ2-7,CASSATSGIGHEQYF
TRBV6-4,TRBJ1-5,CASSDGAENSNQPQHF
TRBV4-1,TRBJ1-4,CASSPLSKKLFF
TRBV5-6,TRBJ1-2,CASSEDRGYGYTF
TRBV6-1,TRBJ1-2,CASRLGTPNYGYTF
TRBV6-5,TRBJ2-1,CASSYTSSYNEQFF
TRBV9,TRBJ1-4,CASSAYTTNEKLFF
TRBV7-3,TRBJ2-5,CASSPGVAETQYF
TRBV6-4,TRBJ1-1,CASSLQGGGTEAFF
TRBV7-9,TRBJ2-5,CASSRLSGGAGETQYF
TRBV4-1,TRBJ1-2,CASSQDGNYGYTF
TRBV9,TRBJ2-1,CASSVVGSSYNEQFF
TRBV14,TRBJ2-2,CASSQDHNTGELFF
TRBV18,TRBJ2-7,CASSRGQVVTYEQYF
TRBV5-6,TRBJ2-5,CASSLGPGQGGETQYF
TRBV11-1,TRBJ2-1,CASSLGQGKNEQFF
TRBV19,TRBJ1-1,CASSMWGRSGMNTEAFF
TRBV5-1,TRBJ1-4,CASSSQGPREKLFF
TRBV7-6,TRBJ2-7,CASLRGKGRGDEQYF
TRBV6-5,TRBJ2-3,CASSYRETDTQYF